This T cell receptor beta chain originates from a study of early T cells in non-severe SARS-CoV-2 infection. Study-wide results and limits: Private and CD4 specificities were missed by VDJdb matching, skewed to anti-spike CD8.

From germline, CDR1 is LNHNV and CDR2 YYDKDF (reference sequence). This CDR3 is built from 15 residues. The V end was cut by 3 bases, the J end by 0 bases, with 12 bases between. Each CDR3 protein gets one entry after TCRdb re-called the 5' RACE reads with MiXCR. The sample lists tens of thousands of distinct CDR3 sequences, approximately 4% occurring once. Ten or more counts support this clonotype. The antigen remains unidentified. Sequences were obtained from whole blood. This TCR came from an adult who was a healthcare worker with PCR-confirmed SARS-CoV-2 infection or an uninfected control (not recorded which). The chain combines TRBV15 with TRBJ2-7; perhaps TRBD1 as D (5 bases). DNA of the CDR3: TGTGCCACCAGCAGGGATCCAGACAGCTCCTACGAGCAGTACTTC. It is translated as CATSRDPDSSYEQYF.